These 27 T cell receptor beta chains share one sample of origin, sequenced in a study of blood T cells in healthy people across ages. A sample-barcoded 5' primer and a J-beta primer mix were used in a second PCR of about 7 to 11 cycles. TCRdb itself ran the 5' RACE reads through MiXCR, one entry per CDR3 protein. Among approximately 1.5 million distinct CDR3 sequences listed, roughly 32% were seen once. Source material: blood. The receptors stem from a woman younger than 45 in good health.

A note on this clonotype: A read error may produce the germline difference seen at one junction end. This chain joins TRBV4-1 and TRBJ2-3; D unresolved. CDR1 is MGHRA and CDR2 is YSYEKL in the germline V gene. This CDR3 is 14 amino acids long. CDR3 nucleotides: TGCGTCAGCAGCCAAGTGGGCAACACAGATACGCAGTATTTT. Translating it yields CVSSQVGNTDTQYF.

The chain employs TRBV6-1 and TRBJ2-1; 7 positions agree with TRBD1. This CDR3 region has 16 residues. V was clipped by 7 bases and J by 3 bases; unmatched bases: 12. Germline V lookup: CDR1 MNHNS, CDR2 SASEGT. In DNA, the CDR3 is TGTGCCAGCATTCAAGGGGGCAGGGGGTACTACAATGAGCAGTTCTTC. It encodes CASIQGGRGYYNEQFF.

This clonotype was detected a few times. The chain recombines TRBV10-3 with TRBJ2-1; D is perhaps TRBD1 (5 bases). V was cut by 0 bases and J by 3 bases, with 9 bases left in between. Germline assignment: CDR1 ENHRY and CDR2 SYGVKD. The CDR3 length is 15 residues. Written as DNA, the CDR3 is TGTGCCATCAGTGAGTCCTCCGACAGCTACAATGAGCAGTTCTTC. Protein product: CAISESSDSYNEQFF.

This chain connects TRBV4-1 to TRBJ2-7; 7 nucleotides match TRBD1. Germline assignment: CDR1 MGHRA and CDR2 YSYEKL. V gave up 0 bases and J gave up 0 bases; unmatched junction bases: 2. This CDR3 contains 15 residues. This chain's CDR3 is CASSQEGDSSYEQYF. CDR3 DNA: TGCGCCAGCAGCCAAGAAGGGGACAGCTCCTACGAGCAGTACTTC.

V is TRBV7-9 and J is TRBJ1-2; tentatively, D is TRBD1 (5 bases). From germline, CDR1 is SEHNR and CDR2 FQNEAQ (reference sequence). V shed 5 bases and J shed 0 bases, with 10 bases lying between them. The CDR3 spans 14 residues. CDR3 DNA sequence: TGTGCCAGCAGCCGGGGGGATGCTAACTATGGCTACACCTTC. Protein product: CASSRGDANYGYTF.

V gene TRBV12-3 or TRBV12-4 combines with J gene TRBJ2-1; D uncertain. The V gene lost 2 bases and the J gene lost 12 bases, with 14 bases spanning the gap. The CDR3 is 13 amino acids. The CDR3 here is CASSLISGSGQFF. In nucleotides, the CDR3 is TGTGCCAGCAGTTTAATATCCGGGTCTGGGCAGTTCTTC.

This clonotype showed up just once. V and J are TRBV7-6 and TRBJ2-7, with 7 bases aligning to TRBD1. The J call may be incorrect, as the DNA end agrees better with TRBJ2-4. CDR1 SGHVS and CDR2 FNYEAQ come from the germline V gene. This CDR3 spans 16 amino acids. This CDR3 is CASSLSLRGGLNIQYF. CDR3 DNA sequence: TGTGCCAGCAGCCTTTCCCTTCGAGGGGGCCTAAACATTCAGTACTTC.

This clonotype showed up many times. Germline and junction disagree at one end, which may indicate a read error. The J gene is TRBJ2-3, the V gene TRBV7-9; maybe TRBD2 (6 bases). Looked up from germline, CDR1 is SEHNR and CDR2 is FQNEAQ (reference sequence). The CDR3 sequence is 12 residues long. The CDR3 is CASSRGEDTQYF. Written as DNA, the CDR3 is TGCGCCAGCAGCCGCGGGGAAGATACGCAGTATTTT. The full variable domain, with the rest looked up from reference TRBV7-9 and TRBJ2-3, is DTGVSQNPRHKITKRGQNVTFRCDPISEHNRLYWYRQTLGQGPEFLTYFQNEAQLEKSRLLSDRFSAERPKGSFSTLEIQRTEQGDSAMYLCASSRGEDTQYFGPGTRLTVL.

About this clonotype itself: Being one base from a much bigger clone, this may be a read error. The genes are TRBV29-1 and TRBJ2-1, with a weak D call TRBD2 (6 bases). The CDR3 consists of 12 residues. The germline V and J ends were trimmed by 5 bases and 7 bases, with 12 bases remaining between them. Per the germline V gene, CDR1 is SQVTM and CDR2 is ANQGSEA. DNA for the CDR3: TGCAGCGTTATTGGGGAGGAGAATGAGCAGTTCTTC. Amino acids: CSVIGEENEQFF.

The chain is built from TRBV5-1 and TRBJ2-3; 8 bases map to TRBD1. Trimming cost V 6 bases and J 3 bases; bases outside gene matches: 6. CDR1 and CDR2 from the germline V gene are SGHRS and YFSETQ. There are 14 residues in the CDR3. The CDR3 bases are TGCGCCAGCAACTGGGACAGGACAACAGATACGCAGTATTTT. Its protein product is CASNWDRTTDTQYF.

The V and J genes are TRBV7-8 and TRBJ1-1; 8 bases are shared with TRBD1. Germline CDR1 reads SGHVS; CDR2 reads FQNEAQ. The CDR3 is 16 residues long. V was pared by 5 bases and J by 4 bases, with 12 bases of the junction left unmatched. The CDR3 protein is CASSRGQGQRGTEAFF. CDR3 DNA: TGTGCCAGCAGCCGAGGACAGGGCCAGAGGGGCACTGAAGCTTTCTTT. The full variable domain, with the rest looked up from reference TRBV7-8 and TRBJ1-1, is GAGVSQSPRYKVAKRGQDVALRCDPISGHVSLFWYQQALGQGPEFLTYFQNEAQLDKSGLPSDRFFAERPEGSVSTLKIQRTQQEDSAVYLCASSRGQGQRGTEAFFGQGTRLTVV.

The CDR3: CASSPNFSGSRYEQYF. The CDR3 coding sequence is TGTGCCAGCAGCCCTAACTTTAGCGGGAGTCGGTACGAGCAGTACTTC. The chain is built from TRBV5-5 and TRBJ2-7, with TRBD2 identical over 9 bases. CDR1 SGHKS and CDR2 YYEKEE come from the germline V gene (reference sequence). The CDR3 is 16 amino acids. J gave up 4 bases and V 4 bases, and 12 bases lay outside the gene matches.

This chain links TRBV24-1 with TRBJ2-5, with 8 nucleotides matching TRBD1. Germline CDR1 KGHDR, CDR2 SFDVKD. The junction had 13 bases not matched to a gene; V was cut back by 4 bases and J by 4 bases. The CDR3 loop spans 17 amino acids. The CDR3 here is CATSDSQGGLGRETQYF. In DNA form, the CDR3 reads TGTGCCACCAGTGACTCACAGGGGGGCCTTGGTAGAGAGACCCAGTACTTC.

This clonotype was detected many times. The rearrangement joins TRBV20-1 to TRBJ2-3, with D hard to call. From germline, CDR1 is DFQATT and CDR2 SNEGSKA (reference sequence). V was clipped by 4 bases and J by 4 bases, with 15 bases between them. This CDR3 comprises 14 residues. CDR3 nucleotide sequence: TGCAGTGCTATAGACCCCACGGGCGCAGATACGCAGTATTTT. Translation: CSAIDPTGADTQYF.

On this clonotype itself: One end of the junction is discordant with germline, which a read error may explain. DNA for the CDR3: TGCAGTGCTAGATGGAGGGACAGATTATCCTACGAGCGGTACTTC. Amino acid sequence: CSARWRDRLSYERYF. The rearrangement links TRBV20-1 to TRBJ2-7; a possible D gene is TRBD1 (7 bases). In germline, CDR1 is DFQATT, CDR2 SNEGSKA (reference sequence). CDR3 length: 15 residues.

The chain combines TRBV2 with TRBJ2-7; the match to TRBD2 covers 12 bases. Germline V gives CDR1 SNHLY, CDR2 FYNNEI. V trimming: 7 bases; J trimming: 4 bases; junction bases outside the gene matches: 5. This CDR3 spans 14 amino acids. CDR3 loop: CASTRLAGDYEQYF. CDR3 sequence (DNA): TGTGCCAGCACCCGACTAGCGGGAGATTACGAGCAGTACTTC.

The CDR3 sequence is CASTPGRGRVYGYTF. The CDR3 DNA follows: TGTGCCAGCACGCCGGGACGGGGCCGGGTCTATGGCTACACCTTC. The chain has TRBV6-2 or TRBV6-3 and TRBJ1-2; D might be TRBD1 (5 bases). With 7 bases removed from V and 4 bases from J, the gap between germline ends came to 19 bases. The CDR3 loop spans 15 amino acids. Germline lookup yields CDR1 MNHEY and CDR2 SVGEGT.

V usage is TRBV5-1 and J usage is TRBJ2-7; possible D gene TRBD2, 5 bases. Germline V gene sequence: CDR1 SGHRS, CDR2 YFSETQ. The V and J ends lost 4 bases and 5 bases respectively, with 16 bases between them. The CDR3 loop spans 14 amino acids. The CDR3 bases are TGCGCCAGCAGCGTGACTACCGCCCTTGACGAGCAGTACTTC. Translated: CASSVTTALDEQYF. The entire variable domain, with the rest obtained from reference TRBV5-1 and TRBJ2-7, is as follows: KAGVTQTPRYLIKTRGQQVTLSCSPISGHRSVSWYQQTPGQGLQFLFEYFSETQRNKGNFPGRFSGRQFSNSRSEMNVSTLELGDSALYLCASSVTTALDEQYFGPGTRLTVT.

Concerning this clonotype: Relative to the germline gene, one junction end is altered; a read error may explain this. The chain links TRBV7-2 to TRBJ1-1, with D unresolved. Germline V CDR1 and CDR2: SGHTA, FQGNSA. The length of the CDR3 is 13 residues. The CDR3 sequence is CASSFGWNTGAFF. The CDR3 DNA follows: TGTGCCAGCAGCTTCGGCTGGAACACTGGAGCTTTCTTT.

This clonotype has only a few counts. The chain carries TRBV6-4 and TRBJ2-3; the match to TRBD1 covers 7 bases. CDR3 length: 14 residues. J gave up 4 bases and V 2 bases, and 3 bases lay outside the gene matches. The V gene's germline CDR1 is MRHNA and CDR2 SNTAGT. CDR3 DNA sequence: TGTGCCAGCAGTGACAGGGGGCGCTCAGATACGCAGTATTTT. It translates to CASSDRGRSDTQYF.

This chain links TRBV28 with TRBJ2-1; unclear D gene. This CDR3 region has 10 residues. The germline V gene has CDR1 MDHEN and CDR2 SYDVKM. V was shortened by 5 bases and J by 7 bases, with 3 bases between the two germline ends. The DNA of the CDR3 is TGTGCCAGCAGTAAAAATGAGCAGTTCTTC. Encoded protein: CASSKNEQFF. Based on the CDR3 plus reference TRBV28 and TRBJ2-1, the full variable domain is DVKVTQSSRYLVKRTGEKVFLECVQDMDHENMFWYRQDPGLGLRLIYFSYDVKMKEKGDIPEGYSVSREKKERFSLILESASTNQTSMYLCASSKNEQFFGPGTRLTVL.

This clonotype was seen a few times. The CDR3 coding sequence is TGCAGTGCTAGAGATCAGGGGAAGCAAGGCTACACCTTC. Its translation is CSARDQGKQGYTF. The chain couples TRBV20-1 to TRBJ1-2, with D tentatively TRBD1 (6 bases). Germline V lookup: CDR1 DFQATT, CDR2 SNEGSKA (reference sequence). This CDR3 contains 13 residues. V lost 0 bases, J lost 8 bases, and 13 bases lay in between.

This chain connects TRBV7-9 to TRBJ1-1; D is perhaps TRBD1 (5 bases). Germline loops: CDR1 SEHNR, CDR2 FQNEAQ (reference sequence). This CDR3 is 13 amino acids long. Trimming pared 8 bases from V and 1 base from J, leaving 11 bases between. The DNA of the CDR3 is TGTGCCAGCTATGGACACACGAACACTGAAGCTTTCTTT. It translates to CASYGHTNTEAFF.

The J gene is TRBJ2-1, the V gene TRBV9, with 14 nucleotides matching TRBD2. CDR1 is SGDLS, CDR2 YYNGEE, per germline. V dropped 2 bases and J dropped 6; count of bases not matched to a gene: 4. The CDR3 covers 16 residues. CDR3 protein: CASSVPGTSGSNEQFF. CDR3 bases: TGTGCCAGCAGCGTGCCTGGGACTAGCGGGAGCAATGAGCAGTTCTTC.

This clonotype was seen only a few times. V usage is TRBV3-1 and J usage is TRBJ1-2; D is perhaps TRBD1 (5 bases). The CDR3 runs to 14 residues. The germline CDR1 and CDR2 sequences are LGHDT and YNNKEL (reference sequence). Trimming shortened V by 4 bases and J by 2 bases, and 11 bases separated the two germline ends. CDR3 sequence: CASSPNTGNYGYTF. The CDR3, as DNA: TGTGCCAGCAGCCCTAACACAGGAAACTATGGCTACACCTTC.

As for this clonotype: The junction departs from germline at one end; a sequencing error may be responsible. The chain is built from TRBV6-5 and TRBJ2-3; D unclear. Germline loops: CDR1 MNHEY, CDR2 SVGAGI. The CDR3 has 15 residues. The CDR3 sequence is CAGRNRATHTDTQYF. The DNA for the CDR3 is TGTGCCGGCAGAAACCGGGCCACTCACACAGATACGCAGTATTTT.

The V call is TRBV28, the J call TRBJ2-1; 12 bases are a match to TRBD2. Germline loops: CDR1 MDHEN, CDR2 SYDVKM. The CDR3 loop spans 17 amino acids. J lost 7 bases, V lost 4 bases, and 11 bases had no gene match. The chain's CDR3 is CASSSGLAGPLGNEQFF. Here the CDR3 DNA reads TGTGCCAGCAGTTCGGGACTAGCGGGCCCCTTGGGAAATGAGCAGTTCTTC.